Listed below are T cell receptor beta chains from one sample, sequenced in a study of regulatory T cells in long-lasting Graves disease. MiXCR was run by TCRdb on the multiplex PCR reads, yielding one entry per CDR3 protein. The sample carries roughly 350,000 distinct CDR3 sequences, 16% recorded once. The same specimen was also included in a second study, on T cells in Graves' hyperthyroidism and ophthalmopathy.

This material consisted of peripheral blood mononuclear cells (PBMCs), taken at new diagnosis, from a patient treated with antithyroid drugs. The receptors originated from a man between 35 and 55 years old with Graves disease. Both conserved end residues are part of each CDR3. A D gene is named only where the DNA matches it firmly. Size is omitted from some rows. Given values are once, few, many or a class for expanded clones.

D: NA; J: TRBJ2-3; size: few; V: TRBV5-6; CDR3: CASKRQGTDTQYF; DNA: TGTGCCAGCAAAAGACAGGGCACAGATACGCAGTATTTT
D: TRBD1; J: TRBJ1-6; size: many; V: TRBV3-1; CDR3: CASSRPQGMWSPLHF; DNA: TGTGCCAGCAGCCGCCCACAGGGGATGTGGTCACCCCTCCACTTT
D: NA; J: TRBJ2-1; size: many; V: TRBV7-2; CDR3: CASSLKPTASSYNEQFF; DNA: TGTGCCAGCAGCTTAAAGCCGACAGCCAGCTCCTACAATGAGCAGTTCTTC
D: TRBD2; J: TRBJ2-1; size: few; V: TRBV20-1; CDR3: CSASRSGLAGGPGQFF; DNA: TGCAGTGCTAGTAGGTCGGGACTAGCGGGGGGGCCTGGGCAGTTCTTC
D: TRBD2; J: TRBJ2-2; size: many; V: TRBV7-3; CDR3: CASSSTSGGYTGELFF; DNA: TGTGCCAGCAGCTCGACTAGCGGGGGGTATACCGGGGAGCTGTTTTTT
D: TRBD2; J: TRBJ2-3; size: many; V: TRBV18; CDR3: CASSPRLAGTDTQYF; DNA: TGTGCCAGCTCACCGCGACTAGCGGGCACAGATACGCAGTATTTT
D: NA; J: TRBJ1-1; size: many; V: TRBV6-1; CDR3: CAIGRVNTEAFF; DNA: TGTGCCATTGGGAGGGTGAACACTGAAGCTTTCTTT
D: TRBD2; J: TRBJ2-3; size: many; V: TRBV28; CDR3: CASTLRVGVAGGTDTQYF; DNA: TGTGCCAGCACCCTCCGAGTGGGTGTAGCGGGGGGTACAGATACGCAGTATTTT
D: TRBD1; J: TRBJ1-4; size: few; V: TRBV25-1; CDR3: CASSNTGGGEKLFF; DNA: TGTGCCAGCAGTAACACAGGGGGCGGCGAAAAACTGTTTTTT
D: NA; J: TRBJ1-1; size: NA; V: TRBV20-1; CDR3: CSARGGGGNTEAFF; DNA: TGCAGTGCTAGAGGGGGCGGAGGGAACACTGAAGCTTTCTTT
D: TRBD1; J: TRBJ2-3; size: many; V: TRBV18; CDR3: CASSGTGGRTDTQYF; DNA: TGTGCCAGCTCAGGCACAGGGGGCAGGACAGATACGCAGTATTTT
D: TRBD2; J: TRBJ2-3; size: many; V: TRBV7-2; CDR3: CASSLLTSGVTDTQYF; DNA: TGTGCCAGCAGCTTACTGACTAGCGGGGTCACAGATACGCAGTATTTT
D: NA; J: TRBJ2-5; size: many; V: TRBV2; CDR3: CASKEGETQYF; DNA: TGTGCCAGCAAAGAAGGGGAGACCCAGTACTTC
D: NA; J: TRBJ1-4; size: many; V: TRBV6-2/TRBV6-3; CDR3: CASSYPLGTTNEKLFF; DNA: TGTGCCAGCAGTTACCCTCTTGGGACAACTAATGAAAAACTGTTTTTT
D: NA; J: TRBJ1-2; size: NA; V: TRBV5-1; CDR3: CASSSSGGYTF; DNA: TGCGCCAGCAGCTCAAGCGGTGGCTACACCTTC
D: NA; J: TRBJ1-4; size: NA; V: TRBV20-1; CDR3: CSAASLRGGKKLFF; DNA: TGCAGTGCCGCGAGCCTTAGGGGGGGGAAAAAACTGTTTTTT
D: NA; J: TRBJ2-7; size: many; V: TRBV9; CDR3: CASSASGTPKYEQYF; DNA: TGTGCCAGCAGCGCATCCGGGACTCCTAAATACGAGCAGTACTTC
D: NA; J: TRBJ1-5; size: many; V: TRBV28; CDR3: CASSLSWRGGNQPQHF; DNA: TGTGCCAGCAGTTTATCATGGAGGGGGGGCAATCAGCCCCAGCATTTT
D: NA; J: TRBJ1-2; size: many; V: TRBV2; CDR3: CASSGDRPNYGYTF; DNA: TGTGCCAGCAGTGGTGACAGGCCTAACTATGGCTACACCTTC
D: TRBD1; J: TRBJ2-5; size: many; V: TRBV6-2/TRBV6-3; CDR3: CASSYSLTGVRETQYF; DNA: TGTGCCAGCAGTTACTCCCTGACAGGGGTGAGAGAGACCCAGTACTTC
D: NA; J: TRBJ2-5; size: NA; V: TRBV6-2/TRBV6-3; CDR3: CASSRGQRETQYF; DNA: TGTGCCAGCAGTCGTGGACAGCGGGAGACCCAGTACTTC
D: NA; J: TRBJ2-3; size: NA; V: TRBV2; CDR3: CASSAEGQDTQYF; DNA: TGTGCCAGCAGCGCAGAGGGTCAGGATACGCAGTATTTT
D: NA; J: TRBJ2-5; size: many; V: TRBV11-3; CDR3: CASSLGGDRETQYF; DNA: TGTGCCAGCAGCCTAGGTGGTGACCGGGAGACCCAGTACTTC
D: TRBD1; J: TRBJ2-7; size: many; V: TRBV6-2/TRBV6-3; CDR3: CASSYPGGGYEQYF; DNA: TGTGCCAGCAGTTACCCAGGGGGCGGATACGAGCAGTACTTC
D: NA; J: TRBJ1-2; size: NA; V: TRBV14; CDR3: CASSQRANYGYTF; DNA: TGTGCCAGCAGCCAACGGGCCAACTATGGCTACACCTTC
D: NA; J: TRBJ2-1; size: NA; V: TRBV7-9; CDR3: CASSSNIGSYNEQFF; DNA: TGTGCCAGCAGCTCAAACATTGGGTCCTACAATGAGCAGTTCTTC
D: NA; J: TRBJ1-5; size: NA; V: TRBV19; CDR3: CASSIAGRGSNQPQHF; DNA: TGTGCCAGTAGTATAGCGGGCAGGGGCAGCAATCAGCCCCAGCATTTT
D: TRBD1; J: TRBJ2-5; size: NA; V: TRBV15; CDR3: CATSRGGQGETQYF; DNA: TGTGCCACCAGCAGAGGTGGACAGGGGGAGACCCAGTACTTC
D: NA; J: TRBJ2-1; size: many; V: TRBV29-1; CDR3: CSVEALPLVPDSYNEQFF; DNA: TGCAGCGTTGAAGCCCTCCCTTTAGTGCCGGACAGCTACAATGAGCAGTTCTTC
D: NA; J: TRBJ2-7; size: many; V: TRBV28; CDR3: CASSSPSGVPYEQYF; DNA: TGTGCCAGCAGTTCCCCATCCGGGGTCCCCTACGAGCAGTACTTC
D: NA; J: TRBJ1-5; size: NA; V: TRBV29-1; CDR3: CSVGGGSQPQHF; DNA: TGCAGCGTCGGGGGGGGAAGTCAGCCCCAGCATTTT
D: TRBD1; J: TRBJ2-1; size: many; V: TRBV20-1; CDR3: CSARDRQGVNEQFF; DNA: TGCAGTGCTAGAGACCGACAGGGAGTTAATGAGCAGTTCTTC
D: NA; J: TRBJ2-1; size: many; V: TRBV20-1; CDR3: CSARDAGQMAYNEQFF; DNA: TGCAGTGCTAGAGATGCGGGACAGATGGCCTACAATGAGCAGTTCTTC
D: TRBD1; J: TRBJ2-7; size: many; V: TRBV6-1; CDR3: CASSEINRGEDEQYF; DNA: TGTGCCAGCAGTGAAATCAACAGGGGTGAAGACGAGCAGTACTTC
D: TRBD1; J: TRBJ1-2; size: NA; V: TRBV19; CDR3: CATGDYGYTF; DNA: TGTGCGACAGGGGACTATGGCTACACCTTC
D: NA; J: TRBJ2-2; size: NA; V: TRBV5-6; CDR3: CASSSERINANTGELFF; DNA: TGTGCCAGCAGCTCCGAGCGAATCAACGCGAACACCGGGGAGCTGTTTTTT
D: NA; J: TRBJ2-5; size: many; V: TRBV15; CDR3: CATSRAGVYQETQYF; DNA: TGTGCCACCAGCAGGGCAGGGGTGTACCAAGAGACCCAGTACTTC
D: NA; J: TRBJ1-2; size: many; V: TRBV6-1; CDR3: CASSGLGTNYGYTF; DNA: TGTGCCAGCAGTGGGTTAGGAACTAACTATGGCTACACCTTC
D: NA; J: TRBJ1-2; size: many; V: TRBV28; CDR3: CASSFAGEPSGTPMRGYTF; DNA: TGTGCCAGCAGTTTCGCGGGGGAACCATCCGGGACACCTATGCGGGGCTACACCTTC
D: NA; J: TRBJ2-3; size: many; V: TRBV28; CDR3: CASSPPFGDTQYF; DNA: TGTGCCAGCAGTCCCCCCTTTGGGGATACGCAGTATTTT
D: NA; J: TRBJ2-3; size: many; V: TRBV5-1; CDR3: CASSLGSGNIADTQYF; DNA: TGTGCCAGCAGCTTGGGATCCGGGAATATAGCAGATACGCAGTATTTT
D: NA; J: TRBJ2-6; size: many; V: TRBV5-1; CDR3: CASSFNGAGANVLTF; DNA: TGCGCCAGCAGCTTCAATGGGGCTGGGGCCAACGTCCTGACTTTC
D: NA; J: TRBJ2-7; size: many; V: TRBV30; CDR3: CAWSVPLGRDHYEQYF; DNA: TGTGCCTGGAGTGTACCACTTGGCAGGGACCACTACGAGCAGTACTTC
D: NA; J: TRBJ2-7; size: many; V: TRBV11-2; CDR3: CASSLDRGAYEQYF; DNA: TGTGCCAGCAGCCTAGACAGAGGAGCCTACGAGCAGTACTTC
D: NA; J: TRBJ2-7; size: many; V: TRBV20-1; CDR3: CSAPRTATYEQYF; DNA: TGCAGTGCCCCCCGGACCGCTACCTACGAGCAGTACTTC
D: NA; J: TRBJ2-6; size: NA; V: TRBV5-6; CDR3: CASSPGPLGGANVLTF; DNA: TGTGCCAGCAGCCCGGGACCCCTGGGGGGGGCCAACGTCCTGACTTTC
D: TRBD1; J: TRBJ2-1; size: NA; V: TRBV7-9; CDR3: CASSTMDRLYNEQFF; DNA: TGTGCCAGCAGCACTATGGACAGGCTTTACAATGAGCAGTTCTTC
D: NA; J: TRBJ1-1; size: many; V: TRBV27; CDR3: CASSPSPRANTEAFF; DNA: TGTGCCAGCAGTCCCTCCCCCAGGGCGAACACTGAAGCTTTCTTT
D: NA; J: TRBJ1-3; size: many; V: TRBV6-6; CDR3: CASSYSSTAGNTIYF; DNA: TGTGCCAGCAGTTACTCGAGTACTGCTGGAAACACCATATATTTT
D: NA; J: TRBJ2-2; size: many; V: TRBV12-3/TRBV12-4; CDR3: CASSRTRNTGELFF; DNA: TGTGCCAGCAGTCGTACAAGGAACACCGGGGAGCTGTTTTTT
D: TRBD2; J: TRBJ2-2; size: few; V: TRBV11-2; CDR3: CASKPFRRLAGLTGELFF; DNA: TGTGCCAGCAAACCCTTCCGAAGACTAGCGGGGTTGACCGGGGAGCTGTTTTTT
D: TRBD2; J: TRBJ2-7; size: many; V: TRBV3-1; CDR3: CASSQFAGTRLYEQYF; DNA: TGTGCCAGCAGCCAATTCGCCGGGACTAGACTCTACGAGCAGTACTTC
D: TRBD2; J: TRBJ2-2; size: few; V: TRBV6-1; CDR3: CASSTRTSGSGELFF; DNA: TGTGCCAGCAGTACACGGACTAGCGGGAGCGGGGAGCTGTTTTTT
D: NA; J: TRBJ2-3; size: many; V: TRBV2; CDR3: CASSARIDTQYF; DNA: TGTGCCAGCAGTGCGAGGATCGATACGCAGTATTTT
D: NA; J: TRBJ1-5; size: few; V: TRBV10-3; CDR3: CAISGGANQPQHF; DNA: TGTGCCATCAGTGGGGGGGCCAATCAGCCCCAGCATTTT